Presented here are 17 T cell receptor beta chains from one specimen sequenced in a study of T cell responses to AZD1222 COVID-19 vaccine. Sequencing was performed with immunoSEQ multiplex PCR; in TCRdb, only in-frame clones are kept and a portion is missing. This sample has around 84,000 clones, with approximately 85% found just once. This sample comprised peripheral blood, obtained 28 days after the second AZD1222 dose. Receptors originate from an adult who received the AZD1222 COVID-19 vaccine.

The chain combines TRBV2 with TRBJ2-2, with 10 bases identical to TRBD1. The CDR3 sequence is 17 residues long. The V gene end was trimmed by 3 bases and the J gene end by 5 bases; junction bases not matched to a gene: 9. From germline, CDR1 is SNHLY and CDR2 FYNNEI. The CDR3 loop reads CASSDGGTGARTGELFF. The CDR3 DNA reads TGTGCCAGCAGTGATGGCGGGACAGGGGCAAGGACCGGGGAGCTGTTTTTT.

The V call is TRBV28, the J call TRBJ1-1, with TRBD1 identical over 7 bases. The CDR3 is made up of 17 amino acids. Trimming at V came to 4 bases and at J to 0 bases, leaving 11 bases not matched to a gene. Per the germline V gene, CDR1 is MDHEN and CDR2 is SYDVKM. CDR3 sequence reads: CASSSPAKTGLNTEAFF. Written as DNA, the CDR3 is TGTGCCAGCAGTTCCCCCGCGAAGACAGGGTTGAACACTGAAGCTTTCTTT.

The chain recombines TRBV18 with TRBJ2-1; D is perhaps TRBD1 (5 bases). The CDR3 totals 14 residues. Germline assignment: CDR1 KGHSH and CDR2 LQKENI. Trimming removed 3 bases at V and 3 bases at J, with 9 bases between. The CDR3 coding sequence is TGTGCCAGCTCACCTTTCGACAGCTACAATGAGCAGTTCTTC. This encodes CASSPFDSYNEQFF.

The chain is built from TRBV11-2 and TRBJ2-7; 10 bases line up with TRBD1. V shed 4 bases, J shed 4 bases, and the junction held 4 bases outside the gene matches. Germline assignment: CDR1 SGHAT and CDR2 FQNNGV. The CDR3 has 14 residues. CDR3 sequence (DNA): TGTGCCAGCAGCTCCGACAGGGGGCTTTACGAGCAGTACTTC. This translates into CASSSDRGLYEQYF.

The CDR3 nucleotides are TGTGCCAGCAGTGAAGCGGAGTGGCTTAATTCACCCCTCCACTTT. Its protein is CASSEAEWLNSPLHF. The chain links TRBV2 to TRBJ1-6; D gene uncertain. V shed 0 bases and J shed 6 bases, with 9 bases lying between them. This CDR3 spans 15 amino acids. Germline CDR1 and CDR2: SNHLY and FYNNEI.

The chain recombines TRBV6-1 with TRBJ1-1, with 7 bases identical to TRBD1. In germline, CDR1 is MNHNS, CDR2 SASEGT. The CDR3 has 14 residues. Trimming took 2 bases from V and 7 from J; bases not matched to a gene: 7. The CDR3 DNA follows: TGTGCCAGCAGTGAATCCGGGACAGACTATGAAGCTTTCTTT. Protein: CASSESGTDYEAFF.

The chain couples TRBV30 to TRBJ1-2, with D unclear. In germline, CDR1 is GTSNPN, CDR2 SVGIG (reference sequence). This CDR3 is 11 amino acids long. Trimming cost V 3 bases and J 8 bases, with 10 bases left between them. This CDR3 is CAWRGAWGYTF. The CDR3 DNA sequence: TGTGCCTGGAGGGGTGCCTGGGGCTACACCTTC.

The V gene is TRBV7-2, the J gene TRBJ2-5; either TRBD1 or TRBD2 may supply D (5 bases each). The CDR3 length is 14 residues. Trimming removed 5 bases from V and 5 bases from J, with 15 bases in between. Looked up from germline, CDR1 is SGHTA and CDR2 is FQGNSA. The CDR3 region is CASSVTGRRETQYF. The CDR3 nucleotides read TGTGCCAGCAGCGTTACGGGACGGCGTGAGACCCAGTACTTC.

The chain is built from TRBV9 and TRBJ2-3; D perhaps matches TRBD2 (6 bases). CDR3 length: 13 residues. CDR1 and CDR2 (germline): SGDLS, YYNGEE. V lost 5 bases, J lost 0 bases, and 7 bases lay in between. Here the CDR3 DNA reads TGTGCCAGCAGGGGGACTAGCACAGATACGCAGTATTTT. As protein: CASRGTSTDTQYF.

This clone was observed a handful of times. The chain carries TRBV5-1 and TRBJ1-2; D unresolved. The CDR3 consists of 13 residues. Trimming cost V 4 bases and J 4 bases, with 11 bases left between them. Germline CDR1 reads SGHRS; CDR2 reads YFSETQ. CDR3 in DNA: TGCGCCAGCAGCATCGGGTCGGGCTATGGCTACACCTTC. Its protein is CASSIGSGYGYTF.

The rearrangement uses TRBV6-5 and TRBJ1-6, with TRBD1 as a possible D gene (6 bases). Germline values: CDR1 MNHEY, CDR2 SVGAGI. The CDR3 is 14 amino acids. V dropped 4 bases and J dropped 11 bases, with 15 bases sitting between them. The CDR3 loop is CASSSRLQGTPLHF. The DNA of the CDR3 is TGTGCCAGCAGTTCAAGATTACAGGGAACACCCCTCCACTTT.

CDR3 coding DNA: TGTGCCAGTTGGACAGGGGGCTTCAATCAGCCCCAGCATTTT. Translation gives CASWTGGFNQPQHF. The chain uses TRBV27 and TRBJ1-5, with TRBD1 matching over 11 bases. V was clipped by 9 bases and J by 3 bases; unmatched bases: 4. CDR1 and CDR2 (germline): MNHEY, SMNVEV (reference sequence). This CDR3 has 14 amino acids.

In its sample, this clone was seen a few times. This sequence joins TRBV12-3 or TRBV12-4 and TRBJ1-5; no definite D call. The CDR3 is 13 residues long. Trimming stripped 6 bases from V and 4 bases from J, with 10 bases between. The CDR3 spells CASRTSSNQPQHF. CDR3 in DNA: TGTGCCAGCAGGACCTCTAGTAATCAGCCCCAGCATTTT.

The rearrangement links TRBV5-4 to TRBJ1-2, with TRBD1 matching over 12 bases. Germline V gene lookup returns CDR1 SGHNT and CDR2 YYREEE (reference sequence). This CDR3 region has 15 residues. V shed 4 bases, J shed 7 bases, and the junction held 8 bases outside the gene matches. The CDR3 bases are TGTGCCAGCAGCACGGGACAGGGGGCGTTCCCTGGCTACACCTTC. Translating it yields CASSTGQGAFPGYTF. The whole variable domain, filled in from reference TRBV5-4 and TRBJ1-2, reads ETGVTQSPTHLIKTRGQQVTLRCSSQSGHNTVSWYQQALGQGPQFIFQYYREEENGRGNFPPRFSGLQFPNYSSELNVNALELDDSALYLCASSTGQGAFPGYTFGSGTRLTVV.

CDR3 in amino acids: CASSPTGELSYNSPLHF. The CDR3, as DNA: TGTGCCAGCTCACCGACAGGGGAACTCTCCTATAATTCACCCCTCCACTTT. The rearrangement links TRBV18 to TRBJ1-6; 8 bases match TRBD1. V shed 3 bases, J shed 0 bases, and the junction held 4 bases outside the gene matches. Germline CDR1 reads KGHSH; CDR2 reads LQKENI. CDR3 length: 17 amino acids.

The chain joins TRBV11-2 to TRBJ2-1; D uncertain. The CDR3 is made up of 11 amino acids. The V end was cut by 5 bases, the J end by 9 bases, with 8 bases between. Germline CDR1 reads SGHAT; CDR2 reads FQNNGV. CDR3 DNA: TGTGCCAGCAGCCTACACATTGAGCAGTTCTTC. Its protein is CASSLHIEQFF.

This chain uses TRBV7-8 with TRBJ2-2, with D perhaps matching TRBD1 (7 bases). Trimming left V 1 base short and J 6 bases short, with 12 bases between. The CDR3 is made up of 15 amino acids. Germline-derived CDR1 and CDR2 are SGHVS and FQNEAQ. The CDR3 protein is CASSLGARGAGELFF. CDR3 DNA sequence: TGTGCCAGCAGCTTAGGTGCCAGGGGGGCCGGGGAGCTGTTTTTT.